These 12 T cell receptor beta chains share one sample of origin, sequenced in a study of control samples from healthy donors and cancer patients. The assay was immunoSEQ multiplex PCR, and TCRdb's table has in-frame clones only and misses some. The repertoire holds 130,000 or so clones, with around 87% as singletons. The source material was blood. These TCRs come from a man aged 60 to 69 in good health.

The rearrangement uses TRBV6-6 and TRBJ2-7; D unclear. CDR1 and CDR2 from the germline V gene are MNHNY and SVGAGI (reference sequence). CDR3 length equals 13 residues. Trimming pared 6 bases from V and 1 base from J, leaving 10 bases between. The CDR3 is CASREPPSYEQYF. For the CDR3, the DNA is TGTGCCAGCAGGGAACCACCTTCCTACGAGCAGTACTTC.

CDR3 sequence: CASSLVAGSTDTQYF. The CDR3 DNA is TGCGCCAGCAGCTTGGTAGCGGGGAGCACAGATACGCAGTATTTT. The chain links TRBV5-1 to TRBJ2-3, with 8 bases matching TRBD2. Germline-derived CDR1 and CDR2 are SGHRS and YFSETQ. With 0 bases clipped from V and 0 bases from J, the junction kept 0 bases outside the gene matches. This CDR3 has 15 amino acids.

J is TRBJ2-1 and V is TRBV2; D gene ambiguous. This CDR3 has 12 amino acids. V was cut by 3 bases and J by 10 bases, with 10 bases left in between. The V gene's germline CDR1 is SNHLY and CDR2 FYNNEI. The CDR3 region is CASSELVREQFF. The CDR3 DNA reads TGTGCCAGCAGTGAGTTGGTTCGGGAGCAGTTCTTC.

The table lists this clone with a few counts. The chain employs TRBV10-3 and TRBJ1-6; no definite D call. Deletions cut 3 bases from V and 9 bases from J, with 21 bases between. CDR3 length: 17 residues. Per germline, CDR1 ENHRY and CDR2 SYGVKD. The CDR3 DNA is TGTGCCATCAGTGACCCTACGGGGAAATGGGGATCTTCACCCCTCCACTTT. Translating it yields CAISDPTGKWGSSPLHF.

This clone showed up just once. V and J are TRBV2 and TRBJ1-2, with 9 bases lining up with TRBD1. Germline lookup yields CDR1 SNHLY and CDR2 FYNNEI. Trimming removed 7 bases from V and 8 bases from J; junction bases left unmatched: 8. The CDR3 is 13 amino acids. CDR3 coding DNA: TGTGCCAGCAACCTGGACAGGGGCTACGGCTACACCTTC. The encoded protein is CASNLDRGYGYTF.

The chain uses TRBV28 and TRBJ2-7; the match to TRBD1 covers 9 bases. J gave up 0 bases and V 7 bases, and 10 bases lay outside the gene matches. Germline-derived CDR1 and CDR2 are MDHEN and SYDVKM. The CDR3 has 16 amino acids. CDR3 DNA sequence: TGTGCCAGCACCCCCGCCGGGACAGGGATCTCCTACGAGCAGTACTTC. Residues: CASTPAGTGISYEQYF.

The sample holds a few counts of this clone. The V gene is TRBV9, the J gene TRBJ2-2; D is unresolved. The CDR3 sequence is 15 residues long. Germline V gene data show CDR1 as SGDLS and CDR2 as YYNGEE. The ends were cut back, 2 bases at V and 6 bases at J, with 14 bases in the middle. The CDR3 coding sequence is TGTGCCAGCAGCGTCCCCGGGTTGCAGTCCGGGGAGCTGTTTTTT. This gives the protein CASSVPGLQSGELFF.

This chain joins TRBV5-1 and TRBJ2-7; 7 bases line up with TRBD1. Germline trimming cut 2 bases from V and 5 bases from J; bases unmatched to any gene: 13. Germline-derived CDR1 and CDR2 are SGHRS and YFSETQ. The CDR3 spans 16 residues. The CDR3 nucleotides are TGCGCCAGCAGCTTAGGTTCGCCAGGGGGAAGGGACGAGCAGTACTTC. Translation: CASSLGSPGGRDEQYF.

The CDR3 nucleotides read TGTGCCACCAGTGACCGAGGGACGGTCAATCAGCCCCAGCATTTT. Its protein is CATSDRGTVNQPQHF. The chain uses TRBV24-1 and TRBJ1-5; D is possibly TRBD1 (5 bases). V lost 4 bases and J lost 3, with 12 bases in between. The CDR3 loop spans 15 amino acids. Germline loops: CDR1 KGHDR, CDR2 SFDVKD.

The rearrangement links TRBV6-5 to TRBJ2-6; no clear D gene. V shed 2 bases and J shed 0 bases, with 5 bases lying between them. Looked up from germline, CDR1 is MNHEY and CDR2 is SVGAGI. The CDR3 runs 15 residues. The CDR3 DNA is TGTGCCAGCAGTTACCGCGGCTCTGGGGCCAACGTCCTGACTTTC. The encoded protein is CASSYRGSGANVLTF.

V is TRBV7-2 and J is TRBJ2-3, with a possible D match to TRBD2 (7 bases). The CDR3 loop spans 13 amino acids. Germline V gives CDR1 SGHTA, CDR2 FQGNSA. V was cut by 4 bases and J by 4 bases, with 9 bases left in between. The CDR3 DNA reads TGTGCCAGCAGCTCGGGGGGCTCAGATACGCAGTATTTT. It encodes CASSSGGSDTQYF.

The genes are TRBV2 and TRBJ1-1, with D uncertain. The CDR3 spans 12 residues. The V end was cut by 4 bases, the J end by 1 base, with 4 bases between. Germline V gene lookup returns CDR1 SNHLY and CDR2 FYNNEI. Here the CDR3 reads CASSVGNTEAFF. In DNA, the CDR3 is TGTGCCAGCAGTGTAGGGAACACTGAAGCTTTCTTT.